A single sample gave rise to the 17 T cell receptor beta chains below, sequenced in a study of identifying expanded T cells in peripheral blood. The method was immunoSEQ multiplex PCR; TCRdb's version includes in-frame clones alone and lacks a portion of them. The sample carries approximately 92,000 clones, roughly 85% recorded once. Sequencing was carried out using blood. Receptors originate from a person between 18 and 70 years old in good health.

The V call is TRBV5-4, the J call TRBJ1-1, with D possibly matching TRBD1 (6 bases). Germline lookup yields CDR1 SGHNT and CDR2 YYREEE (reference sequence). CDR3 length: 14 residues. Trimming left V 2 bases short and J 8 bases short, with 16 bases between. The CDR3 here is CASSLLGRGAEAFF. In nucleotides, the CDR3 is TGTGCCAGCAGCTTACTTGGTCGGGGGGCGGAAGCTTTCTTT.

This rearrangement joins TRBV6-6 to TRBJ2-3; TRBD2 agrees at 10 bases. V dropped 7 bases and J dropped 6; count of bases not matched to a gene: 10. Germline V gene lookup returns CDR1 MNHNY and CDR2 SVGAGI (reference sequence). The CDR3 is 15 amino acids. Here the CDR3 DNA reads TGTGCCAGCACCCCTCCTAGCGGGGGCGGTGATACGCAGTATTTT. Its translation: CASTPPSGGGDTQYF.

The CDR3 nucleotides are TGTGCCAGCAGCCCAGGGGGCAGCACTAATGAAAAACTGTTTTTT. Its protein is CASSPGGSTNEKLFF. This chain joins TRBV6-6 and TRBJ1-4; 8 bases map to TRBD1. This CDR3 has 15 amino acids. Unmatched junction bases numbered 5, after V lost 6 bases and J lost 2 bases. The germline V gene has CDR1 MNHNY and CDR2 SVGAGI (reference sequence).

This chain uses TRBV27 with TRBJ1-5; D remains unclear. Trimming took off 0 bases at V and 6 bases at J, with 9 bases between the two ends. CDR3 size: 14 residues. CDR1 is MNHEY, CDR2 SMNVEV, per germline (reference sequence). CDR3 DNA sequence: TGTGCCAGCAGTTTATCGCGGCAGGCTCAGCCCCAGCATTTT. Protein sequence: CASSLSRQAQPQHF.

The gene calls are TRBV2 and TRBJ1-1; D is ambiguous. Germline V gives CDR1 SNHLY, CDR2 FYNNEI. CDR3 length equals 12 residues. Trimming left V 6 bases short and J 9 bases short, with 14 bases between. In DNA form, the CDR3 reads TGTGCCAGCAGAGTGGACCACAGCAAAGCTTTCTTT. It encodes CASRVDHSKAFF.

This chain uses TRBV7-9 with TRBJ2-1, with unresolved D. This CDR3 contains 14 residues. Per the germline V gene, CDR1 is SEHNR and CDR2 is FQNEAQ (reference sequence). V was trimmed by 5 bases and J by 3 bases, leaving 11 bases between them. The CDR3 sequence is CASSTRTGYNEQFF. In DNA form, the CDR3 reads TGTGCCAGCAGCACCCGGACCGGCTACAATGAGCAGTTCTTC.

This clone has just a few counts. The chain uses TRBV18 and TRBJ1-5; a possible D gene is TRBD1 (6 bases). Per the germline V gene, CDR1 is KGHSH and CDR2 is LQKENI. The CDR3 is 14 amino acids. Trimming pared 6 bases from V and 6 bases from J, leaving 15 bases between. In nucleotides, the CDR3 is TGTGCCAGCTCGCCAACAGGGAATGGTCAGCCCCAGCATTTT. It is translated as CASSPTGNGQPQHF. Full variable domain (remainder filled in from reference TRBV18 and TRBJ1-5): NAGVMQNPRHLVRRRGQEARLRCSPMKGHSHVYWYRQLPEEGLKFMVYLQKENIIDESGMPKERFSAEFPKEGPSILRIQQVVRGDSAAYFCASSPTGNGQPQHFGDGTRLSIL.

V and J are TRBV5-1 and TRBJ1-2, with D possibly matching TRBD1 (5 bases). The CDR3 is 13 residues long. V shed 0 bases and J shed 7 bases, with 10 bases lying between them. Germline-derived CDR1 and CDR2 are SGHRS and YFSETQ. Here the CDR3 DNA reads TGCGCCAGCAGCTTGGAAGGGCAGGGTGGCTACACCTTC. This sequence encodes CASSLEGQGGYTF.

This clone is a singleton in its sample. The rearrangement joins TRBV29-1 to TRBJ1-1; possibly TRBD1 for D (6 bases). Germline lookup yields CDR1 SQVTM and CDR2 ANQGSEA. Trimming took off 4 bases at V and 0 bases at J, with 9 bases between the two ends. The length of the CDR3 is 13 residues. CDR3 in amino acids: CSVGGTLNTEAFF. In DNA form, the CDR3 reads TGCAGCGTTGGAGGGACATTGAACACTGAAGCTTTCTTT.

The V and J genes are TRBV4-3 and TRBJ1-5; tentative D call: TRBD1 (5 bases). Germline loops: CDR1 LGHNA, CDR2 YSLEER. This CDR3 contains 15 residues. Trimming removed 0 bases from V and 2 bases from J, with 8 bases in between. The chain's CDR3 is CASSQDRDGNQPQHF. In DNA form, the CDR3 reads TGCGCCAGCAGCCAAGACAGGGATGGCAATCAGCCCCAGCATTTT.

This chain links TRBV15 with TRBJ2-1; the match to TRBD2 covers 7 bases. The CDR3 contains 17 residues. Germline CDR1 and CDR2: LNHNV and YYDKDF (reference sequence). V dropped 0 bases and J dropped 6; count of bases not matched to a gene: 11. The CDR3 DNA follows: TGTGCCACCAGCAGAGAGAGCCTCAGGGCGGGGGTCAATGAGCAGTTCTTC. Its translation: CATSRESLRAGVNEQFF.

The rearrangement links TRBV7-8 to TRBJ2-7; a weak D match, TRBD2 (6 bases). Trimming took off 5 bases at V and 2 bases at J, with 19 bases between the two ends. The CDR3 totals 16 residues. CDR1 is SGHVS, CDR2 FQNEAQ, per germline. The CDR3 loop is CASSPLGGGGAYEQYF. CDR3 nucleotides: TGTGCCAGCAGCCCCCTGGGAGGAGGCGGGGCCTACGAGCAGTACTTC.

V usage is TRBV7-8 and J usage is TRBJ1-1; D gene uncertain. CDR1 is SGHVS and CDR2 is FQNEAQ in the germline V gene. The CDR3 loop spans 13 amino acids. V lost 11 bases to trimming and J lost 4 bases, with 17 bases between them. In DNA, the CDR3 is TGTGCCGTCCGCCCCCGGTGGGGCACTGAAGCTTTCTTT. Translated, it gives CAVRPRWGTEAFF.

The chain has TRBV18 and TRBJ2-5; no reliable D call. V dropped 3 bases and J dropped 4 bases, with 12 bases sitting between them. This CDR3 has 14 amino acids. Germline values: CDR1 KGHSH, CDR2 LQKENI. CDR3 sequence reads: CASSPYGLGETQYF. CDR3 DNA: TGTGCCAGCTCACCGTACGGCCTGGGAGAGACCCAGTACTTC.

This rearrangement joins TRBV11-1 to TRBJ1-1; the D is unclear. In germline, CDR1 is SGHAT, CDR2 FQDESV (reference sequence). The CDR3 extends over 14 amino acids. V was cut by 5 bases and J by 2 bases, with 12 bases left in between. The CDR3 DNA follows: TGTGCCAGCAGCCTTCCGGACCGAAACACTGAAGCTTTCTTT. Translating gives CASSLPDRNTEAFF.

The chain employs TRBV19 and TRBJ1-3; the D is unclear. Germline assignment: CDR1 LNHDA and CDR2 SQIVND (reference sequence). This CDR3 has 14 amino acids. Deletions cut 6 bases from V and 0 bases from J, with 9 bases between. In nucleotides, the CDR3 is TGTGCCAGTAGCTACGACGGCTCTGGAAACACCATATATTTT. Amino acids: CASSYDGSGNTIYF.

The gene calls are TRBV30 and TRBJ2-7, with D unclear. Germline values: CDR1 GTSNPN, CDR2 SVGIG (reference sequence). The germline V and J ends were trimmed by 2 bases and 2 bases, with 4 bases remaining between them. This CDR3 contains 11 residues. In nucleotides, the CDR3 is TGTGCCTGGAGTCTTGCCTACGAGCAGTACTTC. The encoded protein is CAWSLAYEQYF. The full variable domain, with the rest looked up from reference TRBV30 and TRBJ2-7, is SQTIHQWPATLVQPVGSPLSLECTVEGTSNPNLYWYRQAAGRGLQLLFYSVGIGQISSEVPQNLSASRPQDRQFILSSKKLLLSDSGFYLCAWSLAYEQYFGPGTRLTVT.